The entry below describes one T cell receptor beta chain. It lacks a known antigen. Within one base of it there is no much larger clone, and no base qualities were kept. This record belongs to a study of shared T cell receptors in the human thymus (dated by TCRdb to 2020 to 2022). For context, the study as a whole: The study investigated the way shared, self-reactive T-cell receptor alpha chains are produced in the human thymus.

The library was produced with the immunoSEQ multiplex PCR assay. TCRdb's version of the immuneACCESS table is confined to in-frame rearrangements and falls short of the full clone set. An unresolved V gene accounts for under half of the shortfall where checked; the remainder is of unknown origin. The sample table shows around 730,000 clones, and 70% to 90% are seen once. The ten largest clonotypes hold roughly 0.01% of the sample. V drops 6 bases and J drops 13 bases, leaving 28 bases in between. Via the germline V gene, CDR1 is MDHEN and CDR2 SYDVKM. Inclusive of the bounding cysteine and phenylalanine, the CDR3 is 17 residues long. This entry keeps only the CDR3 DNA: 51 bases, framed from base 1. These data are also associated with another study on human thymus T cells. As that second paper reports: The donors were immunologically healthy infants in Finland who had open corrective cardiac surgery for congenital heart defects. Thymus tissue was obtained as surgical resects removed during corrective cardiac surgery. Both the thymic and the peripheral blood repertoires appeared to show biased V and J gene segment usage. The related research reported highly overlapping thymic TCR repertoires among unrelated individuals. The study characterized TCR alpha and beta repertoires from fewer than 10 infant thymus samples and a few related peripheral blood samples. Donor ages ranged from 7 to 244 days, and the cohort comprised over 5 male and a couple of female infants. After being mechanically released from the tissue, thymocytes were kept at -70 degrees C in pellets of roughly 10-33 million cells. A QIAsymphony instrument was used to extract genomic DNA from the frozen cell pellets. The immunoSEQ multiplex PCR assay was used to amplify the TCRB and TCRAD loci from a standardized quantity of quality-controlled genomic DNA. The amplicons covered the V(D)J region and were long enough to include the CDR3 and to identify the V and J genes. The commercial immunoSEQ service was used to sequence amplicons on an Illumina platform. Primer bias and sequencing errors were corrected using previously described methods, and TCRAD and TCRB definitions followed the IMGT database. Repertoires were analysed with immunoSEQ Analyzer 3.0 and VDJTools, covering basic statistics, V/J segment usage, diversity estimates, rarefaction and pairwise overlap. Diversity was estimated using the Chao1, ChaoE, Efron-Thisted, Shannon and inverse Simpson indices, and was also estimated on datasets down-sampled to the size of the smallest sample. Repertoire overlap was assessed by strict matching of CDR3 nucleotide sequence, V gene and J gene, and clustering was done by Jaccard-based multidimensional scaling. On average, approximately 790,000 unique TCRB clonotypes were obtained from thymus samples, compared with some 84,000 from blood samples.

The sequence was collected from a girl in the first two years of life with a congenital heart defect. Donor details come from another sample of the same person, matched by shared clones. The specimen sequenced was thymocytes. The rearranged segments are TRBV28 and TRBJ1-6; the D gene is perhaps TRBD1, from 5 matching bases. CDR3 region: CASSPPRGVVGIRPLHF. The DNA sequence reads TGTGCCAGCAGCCCTCCCCGGGGGGTTGTAGGAATTCGGCCCCTCCACTTT. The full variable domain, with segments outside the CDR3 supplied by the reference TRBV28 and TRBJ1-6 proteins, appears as DVKVTQSSRYLVKRTGEKVFLECVQDMDHENMFWYRQDPGLGLRLIYFSYDVKMKEKGDIPEGYSVSREKKERFSLILESASTNQTSMYLCASSPPRGVVGIRPLHFGNGTRLTVT.